This T cell receptor beta chain was obtained from a study of blood T cell repertoires in COVID-19. About the study: Samples representing acute and convalescent COVID-19 were sourced from the United States, Italy and Spain.

Authors' analysis steps: Scientists estimated how many nucleated cells there were by amplifying reference gene primers. The assay was immunoSEQ multiplex PCR, and TCRdb's table has in-frame clones only and misses some. V and J calls and clone size are those listed in that table; D and trimming were worked out from the DNA. Here the sample spans more than 95,000 clones, roughly 82% being singletons. A single count supports this clone. Between the trimmed V and J ends, which lost 2 bases and 0 bases, there was a span of 11 bases. Germline V lookup: CDR1 MDHEN, CDR2 SYDVKM. The CDR3 contains 16 residues.

The V and J genes are TRBV28 and TRBJ1-5; a weak D match, TRBD1 (6 bases). What was sequenced was peripheral blood. This sequence originates from a man older than 75 with acute or convalescent COVID-19. CDR3: CASSLGQLTSNQPQHF. The CDR3 DNA follows: TGTGCCAGCAGTTTAGGACAGCTTACTAGCAATCAGCCCCAGCATTTT.